Listed below are T cell receptor beta chains from one sample, sequenced in a study of T cell responses to AZD1222 COVID-19 vaccine. Profiled with immunoSEQ multiplex PCR; TCRdb holds only in-frame clones, not every one. The data show around 120,000 clones, more than 75% seen once. The sample was peripheral blood, taken on day 0 of AZD1222 vaccination. The receptors were sampled from an adult in good health. The CDR3 runs from the conserved cysteine through the conserved F or W. A D gene is named only where the DNA matches it firmly. Expanded clones get a size class; other rows say once, few or many, or leave the size out.

J gene,V gene,D gene,clone size,CDR3 protein,CDR3 DNA
TRBJ2-5,TRBV6-2/TRBV6-3,-,-,CASSYSRIEETQYF,TGTGCCAGCAGTTACTCGAGGATTGAAGAGACCCAGTACTTC
TRBJ1-4,TRBV27,TRBD1,-,CASSFRDRINEKLFF,TGTGCCAGCAGTTTCCGGGACAGGATTAATGAAAAACTGTTTTTT
TRBJ1-6,TRBV21-1,-,-,CASSKDRTHSPLHF,TGTGCCAGCAGCAAAGACAGGACCCATTCACCCCTCCACTTT
TRBJ1-1,TRBV15,-,-,CATSSGFRAAFF,TGTGCCACCAGCAGCGGTTTCAGGGCGGCTTTCTTT
TRBJ2-1,TRBV6-5,TRBD2,-,CASSYDLAGGNEQFF,TGTGCCAGCAGTTACGATCTAGCGGGGGGGAATGAGCAGTTCTTC
TRBJ2-7,TRBV6-5,TRBD1,-,CASSYSGTGPYEQYF,TGTGCCAGCAGTTACTCGGGGACAGGGCCCTACGAGCAGTACTTC
TRBJ1-5,TRBV7-9,-,-,CASSRWRGEGNQPQHF,TGTGCCAGCAGCCGCTGGCGGGGTGAGGGCAATCAGCCCCAGCATTTT
TRBJ1-2,TRBV7-6,-,-,CASSSQGSGYTF,TGTGCCAGCAGCTCACAGGGAAGTGGCTACACCTTC
TRBJ2-2,TRBV2,-,-,CASSEVRGTGELFF,TGTGCCAGCAGTGAAGTTAGGGGGACCGGGGAGCTGTTTTTT
TRBJ2-3,TRBV10-3,TRBD1,-,CAISERKQGRTDTQYF,TGTGCCATCAGCGAACGCAAACAGGGGCGCACAGATACGCAGTATTTT
TRBJ1-2,TRBV27,-,once,CASSSLAFSQDYGYTF,TGTGCCAGCAGTTCATTAGCCTTCTCCCAGGACTATGGCTACACCTTC
TRBJ1-1,TRBV2,-,-,CASSATWSTEAFF,TGTGCCAGCAGTGCGACGTGGAGCACTGAAGCTTTCTTT
TRBJ1-2,TRBV6-5,-,-,CASSYRQGNGYTF,TGTGCCAGCAGTTACCGGCAGGGTAATGGCTACACCTTC
TRBJ1-6,TRBV11-3,-,-,CASSHGGTSPLHF,TGTGCCAGCAGCCACGGGGGGACTTCACCCCTCCACTTT
TRBJ1-2,TRBV4-2,-,-,CASSSDRNNYGYTF,TGTGCCAGCAGCTCCGACAGAAATAACTATGGCTACACCTTC
TRBJ1-2,TRBV7-2,-,-,CASSREGRDGYTF,TGTGCCAGCAGCCGAGAGGGACGAGATGGCTACACCTTC
TRBJ2-1,TRBV7-8,-,-,CASSLEISRGAEQFF,TGTGCCAGCAGCTTAGAGATTAGCCGGGGGGCTGAGCAGTTCTTC
TRBJ2-7,TRBV7-2,-,few,CASSLVGTYEQYF,TGTGCCAGCAGCTTGGTGGGAACCTACGAGCAGTACTTC
TRBJ2-7,TRBV9,-,-,CASSVVGLYEQYF,TGTGCCAGCAGCGTAGTGGGGTTGTACGAGCAGTACTTC
TRBJ2-1,TRBV4-2,TRBD2,-,CASSHSGTSITEQFF,TGTGCCAGCAGCCATTCCGGGACTAGTATCACTGAGCAGTTCTTC
TRBJ1-1,TRBV2,-,-,CASSGRRSEAFF,TGTGCCAGCAGTGGCCGCAGGTCTGAAGCTTTCTTT
TRBJ1-1,TRBV10-1,-,-,CASRVGENTEAFF,TGCGCCAGCAGGGTCGGGGAGAACACTGAAGCTTTCTTT
TRBJ2-2,TRBV19,TRBD2,once,CASTDAGVTGELFF,TGTGCCAGTACCGATGCGGGGGTCACCGGGGAGCTGTTTTTT
TRBJ1-2,TRBV27,TRBD1,-,CASSWAFGQGADGYTF,TGTGCCAGCAGTTGGGCCTTTGGACAGGGGGCCGATGGCTACACCTTC
TRBJ1-2,TRBV4-3,-,-,CASSLGQNRGYGYTF,TGCGCCAGCAGCCTCGGACAGAATCGTGGCTATGGCTACACCTTC
TRBJ1-1,TRBV19,-,-,CASSIRGETEAFF,TGTGCCAGTAGTATAAGGGGGGAAACTGAAGCTTTCTTT
TRBJ1-3,TRBV4-3,-,-,CASSQEQGNTIYF,TGCGCCAGCAGCCAAGAGCAAGGAAACACCATATATTTT
TRBJ1-1,TRBV29-1,TRBD1,-,CSVEFGQGNTEAFF,TGCAGCGTTGAATTTGGACAGGGGAACACTGAAGCTTTCTTT